The 16 T cell receptor beta chains presented below share a single source sample, sequenced in a study of radiotherapy plus CTLA-4 blockade in lung cancer. Sequencing used immunoSEQ multiplex PCR; TCRdb keeps in-frame clones, though not all of them. The table includes 43,000 or so clones, 73% detected once. The sample in question was peripheral blood, obtained from a patient treated with radiotherapy plus ipilimumab. These receptor sequences come from a human donor with non-small cell lung cancer who had a complete response to radiotherapy plus ipilimumab.

The chain is built from TRBV27 and TRBJ2-5; maybe TRBD2 (5 bases). Germline CDR1 MNHEY, CDR2 SMNVEV (reference sequence). The CDR3 loop spans 11 amino acids. V lost 6 bases to trimming and J lost 11 bases, with 13 bases between them. For the CDR3, the DNA is TGTGCCAGCAGACTACGGGGAGAGCAGTACTTC. Encoded protein: CASRLRGEQYF.

The chain couples TRBV4-3 to TRBJ1-4, with D unresolved. V lost 1 base, J lost 5 bases, and 17 bases lay in between. This CDR3 is built from 17 residues. CDR1 is LGHNA and CDR2 is YSLEER in the germline V gene. The chain's CDR3 is CASSQGSAGEGNEKLFF. As DNA, the CDR3 is TGCGCCAGCAGCCAAGGTAGTGCAGGAGAGGGAAATGAAAAACTGTTTTTT.

This clone was seen a handful of times. The V and J genes are TRBV28 and TRBJ1-4; 7 bases agree with TRBD1. Germline V gives CDR1 MDHEN, CDR2 SYDVKM. The CDR3 is 15 amino acids. V shed 4 bases and J 3 bases; nucleotides not matched to a gene: 5. The CDR3 loop is CASSSSRGANEKLFF. Here the CDR3 DNA reads TGTGCCAGCAGTTCCTCCAGGGGGGCTAATGAAAAACTGTTTTTT.

This clone was recorded a few times. The chain joins TRBV27 to TRBJ1-5, with 9 positions matching TRBD1. CDR1 MNHEY and CDR2 SMNVEV come from the germline V gene (reference sequence). J was trimmed by 4 bases and V by 6 bases; bases with no gene match: 7. The CDR3 is made up of 15 amino acids. The CDR3: CASRLTGGRNQPQHF. The CDR3 DNA sequence: TGTGCCAGCAGGCTAACAGGGGGCCGGAATCAGCCCCAGCATTTT.

By proportion, this clone is medium-sized (0.01 to 0.1%). The chain has TRBV7-2 and TRBJ1-3; D is ambiguous. Deletions cut 6 bases from V and 0 bases from J, with 15 bases between. CDR3 size: 16 residues. Germline loops: CDR1 SGHTA, CDR2 FQGNSA. CDR3 sequence (DNA): TGTGCCAGCAGTCCCTGGAGAGGCAGCTCTGGAAACACCATATATTTT. Amino acid sequence: CASSPWRGSSGNTIYF.

This clone appeared a few times. The chain has TRBV4-1 and TRBJ2-4, with D unresolved. Germline V gene sequence: CDR1 MGHRA, CDR2 YSYEKL. V was clipped by 1 base and J by 8 bases, with 12 bases between them. The CDR3 totals 14 residues. In DNA, the CDR3 is TGCGCCAGCAGCCAAGCCACGCTCAGTGACATTCAGTACTTC. The encoded protein is CASSQATLSDIQYF.

The V call is TRBV28, the J call TRBJ2-2; the match to TRBD2 covers 7 bases. The CDR3 runs to 17 residues. Germline CDR1 MDHEN, CDR2 SYDVKM. Germline trimming cut 7 bases from V and 1 base from J; bases unmatched to any gene: 12. This chain's CDR3 is CASNPYSGGRNTGELFF. As DNA, the CDR3 is TGTGCCAGCAACCCTTATTCGGGGGGTAGGAACACCGGGGAGCTGTTTTTT.

This clone was counted between two and nine times. The CDR3 region has the DNA TGTGCCAGTCTCCCCCGGGGGGACAGGGGTACCTATGGCTACACCTTC. Its protein is CASLPRGDRGTYGYTF. The chain is built from TRBV19 and TRBJ1-2; 10 bases map to TRBD1. CDR3 length: 16 residues. CDR1 and CDR2 (germline): LNHDA, SQIVND (reference sequence). With V trimmed by 8 bases and J by 4 bases, 13 bases remained unmatched.

This clone appeared a single time. This chain links TRBV2 with TRBJ1-2; no firm D call. CDR3 length: 14 residues. V lost 7 bases, J lost 4 bases, and 16 bases lay in between. CDR1 SNHLY and CDR2 FYNNEI come from the germline V gene. The DNA of the CDR3 is TGTGCCAGCACCCCAGGACGGGGAAGCTATGGCTACACCTTC. This codes for CASTPGRGSYGYTF.

This clone has only a few counts. V is TRBV28 and J is TRBJ1-3; D perhaps matches TRBD1 (6 bases). This CDR3 has 14 residues. Per the germline V gene, CDR1 is MDHEN and CDR2 is SYDVKM. V lost 11 bases to trimming and J lost 4 bases, with 18 bases between them. DNA for the CDR3: TGTGCCGGAACATCGGGGGGCGCGGGAAACACCATATATTTT. This gives the protein CAGTSGGAGNTIYF.

The gene calls are TRBV5-1 and TRBJ1-5, with TRBD1 identical over 7 bases. The junction had 7 bases not matched to a gene; V was cut back by 4 bases and J by 0 bases. The V gene's germline CDR1 is SGHRS and CDR2 YFSETQ. The CDR3 has 16 amino acids. CDR3 sequence (DNA): TGCGCCAGCAGCCCGACAGGGCCTTATAGCAATCAGCCCCAGCATTTT. Amino acids: CASSPTGPYSNQPQHF.

The chain is built from TRBV7-2 and TRBJ2-3, with 13 bases that match TRBD2. CDR1 SGHTA and CDR2 FQGNSA come from the germline V gene. The trim removed 4 bases at V and 8 bases at J, leaving 9 bases unmatched. The CDR3 loop spans 16 amino acids. The CDR3 nucleotides are TGTGCCAGCAGCTCCGGACTAGCGGGGGTGGCAGTTACGCAGTATTTT. This encodes CASSSGLAGVAVTQYF.

This chain connects TRBV2 to TRBJ1-1; 8 bases are a match to TRBD1. This CDR3 is 13 amino acids long. V lost 8 bases and J lost 4; bases outside the gene matches: 6. Per the germline V gene, CDR1 is SNHLY and CDR2 is FYNNEI. The DNA of the CDR3 is TGTGCCAGCGGTGGGACAGGCCCCACTGAAGCTTTCTTT. This gives the protein CASGGTGPTEAFF.

The chain has TRBV6-5 and TRBJ1-1, with 7 bases aligning to TRBD1. The CDR3 totals 13 residues. CDR1 and CDR2 from the germline V gene are MNHEY and SVGAGI. The V and J ends lost 2 bases and 11 bases, in that order; junction bases with no gene match: 8. The CDR3 here is CASSYEGGRNAFF. DNA for the CDR3: TGTGCCAGCAGTTACGAAGGGGGCCGAAACGCTTTCTTT.

The V and J genes are TRBV6-1 and TRBJ2-1; the D gene is possibly TRBD1 (6 bases). This CDR3 is built from 15 residues. V was pared by 8 bases and J by 5 bases, with 19 bases between. Germline V gives CDR1 MNHNS, CDR2 SASEGT. CDR3: CASYQGTRGHNEQFF. For the CDR3, the DNA is TGTGCCAGCTACCAAGGGACAAGGGGACACAATGAGCAGTTCTTC.

The chain carries TRBV5-1 and TRBJ1-1; weak D call: TRBD1 (6 bases). V lost 0 bases and J 0 bases, leaving 21 bases between the germline ends. From germline, CDR1 is SGHRS and CDR2 YFSETQ. This CDR3 is built from 19 residues. CDR3 loop: CASSLGTQAGVFMNTEAFF. CDR3 in DNA: TGCGCCAGCAGCTTGGGAACTCAGGCAGGGGTTTTCATGAACACTGAAGCTTTCTTT.